The 11 T cell receptor beta chains given below trace back to one sample, sequenced in a study of cytomegalovirus exposure and HLA in healthy donors. The study ran its PCR with 60 Vbeta and 13 Jbeta primers. Sequencing used immunoSEQ multiplex PCR; TCRdb keeps in-frame clones, though not all of them. The data show about 100,000 clones, around 80% seen once. Sequencing was performed on PBMCs. The receptors derive from a woman under 30 in good health and CMV-seronegative.

This clone showed up just once. J is TRBJ1-2 and V is TRBV7-9; possibly TRBD1 for D (6 bases). From germline, CDR1 is SEHNR and CDR2 FQNEAQ (reference sequence). Trimming stripped 3 bases from V and 8 bases from J, with 10 bases between. There are 12 residues in the CDR3. In nucleotides, the CDR3 is TGTGCCAGCAGCTTCAGGGGCCGCGGCTACACCTTC. Protein: CASSFRGRGYTF. The variable domain in full, completed from reference TRBV7-9 and TRBJ1-2, reads DTGVSQNPRHKITKRGQNVTFRCDPISEHNRLYWYRQTLGQGPEFLTYFQNEAQLEKSRLLSDRFSAERPKGSFSTLEIQRTEQGDSAMYLCASSFRGRGYTFGSGTRLTVV.

The rearrangement uses TRBV2 and TRBJ2-7; the match to TRBD1 covers 9 bases. This CDR3 comprises 12 residues. Germline trimming cut 6 bases from V and 11 bases from J; bases unmatched to any gene: 8. Germline V gene data show CDR1 as SNHLY and CDR2 as FYNNEI. In nucleotides, the CDR3 is TGTGCCAGCAGCGGGGACAGGGCTTCGGAGTACTTC. It is translated as CASSGDRASEYF.

The chain recombines TRBV11-2 with TRBJ2-7; 7 bases agree with TRBD2. V lost 5 bases to trimming and J lost 3 bases; unmatched junction nucleotides: 7. CDR1 SGHAT and CDR2 FQNNGV come from the germline V gene. The CDR3 is 14 residues long. The CDR3 DNA is TGTGCCAGCAGCCTAAGACTAGCAGACTACGAGCAGTACTTC. Amino acids: CASSLRLADYEQYF.

Notes on this clone: This CDR3 is also generated by other DNA sequences in the sample. This sequence joins TRBV28 and TRBJ2-3; 8 bases fit TRBD2. Germline loops: CDR1 MDHEN, CDR2 SYDVKM. Trimming removed 2 bases from V and 7 bases from J; junction bases left unmatched: 5. This CDR3 comprises 14 residues. The CDR3 loop is CASSLGAGVNTQYF. CDR3 coding DNA: TGTGCCAGCAGTTTAGGAGCGGGGGTAAATACGCAGTATTTT.

The CDR3 protein is CASSRAGARGYTF. The CDR3 DNA reads TGTGCCAGCAGTCGAGCAGGGGCTCGAGGCTACACCTTC. The J gene is TRBJ1-2, the V gene TRBV27; D is possibly TRBD1 (6 bases). Trimming took 5 bases from V and 8 from J, leaving 15 bases between them. The CDR3 sequence is 13 residues long. CDR1 and CDR2 from the germline V gene are MNHEY and SMNVEV (reference sequence).

This chain connects TRBV4-3 to TRBJ2-2, with 8 bases matching TRBD2. Unmatched junction bases numbered 5, after V lost 6 bases and J lost 2 bases. Germline CDR1 is LGHNA and CDR2 is YSLEER. The CDR3 totals 15 residues. CDR3: CASSPGGGNTGELFF. CDR3 in DNA: TGCGCCAGCAGTCCGGGGGGGGGAAACACCGGGGAGCTGTTTTTT.

V usage is TRBV27 and J usage is TRBJ1-2; no firm D call. Trimming stripped 0 bases from V and 1 base from J, with 12 bases between. This CDR3 has 16 residues. Per the germline V gene, CDR1 is MNHEY and CDR2 is SMNVEV (reference sequence). The CDR3 here is CASSLSNPGFNYGYTF. The CDR3 region has the DNA TGTGCCAGCAGTTTATCAAACCCGGGGTTTAACTATGGCTACACCTTC.

In nucleotides, the CDR3 is TGTGCCAGCAGTTACAAGGGGGCTAATTCACCCCTCCACTTT. This translates into CASSYKGANSPLHF. The rearrangement uses TRBV6-5 and TRBJ1-6; 7 nucleotides line up with TRBD1. The CDR3 extends over 14 amino acids. V was pared by 2 bases and J by 6 bases, with 1 base of the junction left unmatched. Germline CDR1 reads MNHEY; CDR2 reads SVGAGI.

The chain carries TRBV4-1 and TRBJ1-4; 9 nucleotides agree with TRBD1. The CDR3 totals 17 residues. Germline V gene lookup returns CDR1 MGHRA and CDR2 YSYEKL. The V segment lost 0 bases and the J segment 6 bases; nucleotides outside the gene matches: 8. This CDR3 reads CASSQDVRDRDDEKLFF. In nucleotides, the CDR3 is TGCGCCAGCAGCCAAGACGTCCGGGACAGGGATGATGAAAAACTGTTTTTT.

The J gene is TRBJ1-2, the V gene TRBV30; D is possibly TRBD1 (5 bases). Trimming stripped 5 bases from V and 1 base from J, with 5 bases between. CDR1 is GTSNPN and CDR2 is SVGIG in the germline V gene (reference sequence). CDR3 length equals 11 residues. This chain's CDR3 is CAWDSNYGYTF. The CDR3 bases are TGTGCCTGGGACAGTAACTATGGCTACACCTTC.

The chain carries TRBV7-3 and TRBJ2-3; D unresolved. Germline V gene sequence: CDR1 SGHTA, CDR2 FQGTGA. V dropped 0 bases and J dropped 0 bases, with 13 bases sitting between them. This CDR3 has 17 amino acids. CDR3 loop: CASSLTPPAISTDTQYF. The CDR3 DNA follows: TGTGCCAGCAGCTTAACGCCTCCAGCGATTAGCACAGATACGCAGTATTTT.